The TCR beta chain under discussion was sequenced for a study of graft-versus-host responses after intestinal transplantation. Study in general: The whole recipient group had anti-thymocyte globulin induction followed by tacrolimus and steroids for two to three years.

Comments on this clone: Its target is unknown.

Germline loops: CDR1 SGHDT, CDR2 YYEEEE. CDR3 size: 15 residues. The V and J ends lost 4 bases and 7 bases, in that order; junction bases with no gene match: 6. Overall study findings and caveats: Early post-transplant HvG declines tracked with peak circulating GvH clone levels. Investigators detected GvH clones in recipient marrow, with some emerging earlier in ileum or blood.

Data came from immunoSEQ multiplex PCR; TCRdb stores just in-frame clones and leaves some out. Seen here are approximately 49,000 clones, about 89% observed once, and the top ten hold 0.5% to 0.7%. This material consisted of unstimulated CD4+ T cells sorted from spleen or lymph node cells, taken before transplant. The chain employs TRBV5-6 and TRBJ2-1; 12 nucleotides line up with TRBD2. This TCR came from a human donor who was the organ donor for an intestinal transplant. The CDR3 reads CASSAGLAGRNEQFF. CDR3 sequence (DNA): TGTGCCAGCAGCGCTGGACTAGCGGGAAGGAATGAGCAGTTCTTC.